What follows describes a single T cell receptor beta chain. This sample was included in a study of circulating and synovial CD4+ cells in juvenile arthritis. The assay was immunoSEQ multiplex PCR, and TCRdb's table has in-frame clones only and misses some. The sample records tens of thousands of clones, roughly 96% being singletons. Germline V CDR1 and CDR2: SGHVS, FQNEAQ. The CDR3 is made up of 13 amino acids. Between the trimmed V and J ends, which lost 6 bases and 7 bases, there was a span of 15 bases. Sequenced: CD4+ T cells from blood. This chain links TRBV7-8 with TRBJ1-1, with D perhaps matching TRBD1 (5 bases). The receptor comes from a human donor with juvenile idiopathic arthritis. The CDR3 DNA reads TGTGCCAGCAGAGCCCTGTTGGGGCATGAAGCTTTCTTT. Translated, it gives CASRALLGHEAFF.